Presented here are 30 T cell receptor beta chains from one specimen sequenced in a study of T cells in women clearing cervical HPV infection. Clones were sequenced by immunoSEQ multiplex PCR, and TCRdb holds only the in-frame ones, with some missing. Found here are 20,000 to 25,000 clones; the top ten clones hold less than 3.5%. The specimen was blood buffy coat. The receptors here all came from a woman aged 18 to 75 with a cervical HPV16 infection that either progressed to CIN3+ or cleared (not recorded which).

Concerning this clone itself: The missing CDR3 end, 3 residues past where the read stops, is filled in from the germline J gene. J is TRBJ2-2 and V is TRBV7-6; D unresolved. CDR3 length: 15 residues. The V end lost 2 bases, the J end lost 0 bases, and 7 bases lay between the germline ends. Germline assignment: CDR1 SGHVS and CDR2 FNYEAQ. The CDR3 loop reads CASSLIQTNTGELFF. The covered CDR3 bases are TGTGCCAGCAGCTTAATCCAGACGAACACCGGGGAG.

For this clone: The read stops 3 residues short of the end of the CDR3; the missing end is completed from the germline J gene. The rearrangement links TRBV19 to TRBJ1-2; D not certain. This CDR3 contains 13 residues. The V and J ends lost 7 bases and 7 bases respectively, with 16 bases between them. Looked up from germline, CDR1 is LNHDA and CDR2 is SQIVND (reference sequence). Here the CDR3 reads CASTDYKGFGYTF. The sequenced CDR3 bases are TGTGCCAGTACCGATTATAAGGGTTTTGGC.

Of note for this clone: The read gets to within 3 residues of the CDR3 end, and the germline J gene fills in the rest. The J gene is TRBJ2-7, the V gene TRBV11-2; no firm D call. The CDR3 length is 14 residues. Germline V gene data show CDR1 as SGHAT and CDR2 as FQNNGV. V lost 1 base to trimming and J lost 2 bases, with 9 bases between them. The CDR3 sequence: CASSLVAAPYEQYF. The DNA read from the CDR3 is TGTGCCAGCAGCTTAGTGGCAGCGCCCTACGAG.

Comments on this clone: Read sequence stops 3 residues before the CDR3 end, and the germline J gene provides the missing end. V usage is TRBV18 and J usage is TRBJ1-1, with 7 nucleotides matching TRBD1. This CDR3 region has 15 residues. Germline V gene data show CDR1 as KGHSH and CDR2 as LQKENI. CDR3 in amino acids: CASSPQVTGIETAFF. The part of the CDR3 DNA that was read is TGTGCCAGCTCGCCCCAGGTGACAGGGATCGAAACA.

A note on this clone: The read gets to within 3 residues of the CDR3 end, and the germline J gene fills in the rest. The same CDR3 also results from other DNA sequences found in this sample. V is TRBV2 and J is TRBJ1-3; 8 bases are shared with TRBD1. The germline V gene has CDR1 SNHLY and CDR2 FYNNEI. After removal of 6 bases from V and 4 bases from J, the junction contained 11 bases not matched to a gene. The CDR3 length is 16 residues. The CDR3 protein is CASRTPGTGGGNTIYF. Partial CDR3 DNA: TGTGCCAGCAGAACTCCCGGGACAGGCGGGGGAAACACC.

This clone ranks as medium-sized in terms of frequency. Read coverage stops 3 residues before the CDR3 terminus; the germline J gene supplies the remainder. J is TRBJ2-2 and V is TRBV20-1, with no clear D. This CDR3 comprises 11 residues. V dropped 2 bases and J dropped 7 bases, with 5 bases sitting between them. Germline V gene lookup returns CDR1 DFQATT and CDR2 SNEGSKA (reference sequence). The sequenced CDR3 bases are TGCAGTGCTAGATACAGCGGGGAG. Translation: CSARYSGE. The full CDR3 protein reads CSARYSGELFF.

In the case of this clone: With the read ending 3 residues before the CDR3 end, the germline J gene is used to fill in that end. The V and J genes are TRBV29-1 and TRBJ2-1; TRBD2 might be the D (6 bases). The CDR3 is made up of 14 amino acids. Trimming stripped 6 bases from V and 3 bases from J, with 15 bases between. CDR1 is SQVTM, CDR2 ANQGSEA, per germline. CDR3 DNA, as far as it was read: TGCAGCGTCGGTTTGGCGGGGCGCTACAATGAG. Translating it yields CSVGLAGRYNE. The CDR3 in full is CSVGLAGRYNEQFF.

Notes on this clone: The read terminates 3 residues ahead of where the CDR3 ends, so the germline J gene completes it. V is TRBV19 and J is TRBJ2-3, with TRBD2 matching over 7 bases. The V gene's germline CDR1 is LNHDA and CDR2 SQIVND (reference sequence). After removal of 5 bases from V and 4 bases from J, the junction contained 6 bases not matched to a gene. This CDR3 comprises 14 residues. The sequenced part of the CDR3 DNA is TGTGCCAGTAGTGCCGGGACTACGGCAGATACG. Amino acid sequence: CASSAGTTADT. The full CDR3 protein is CASSAGTTADTQYF.

Points on this clone: The CDR3 extends 3 residues past the end of the read, so its final part is completed from the germline J gene. The rearrangement uses TRBV7-3 and TRBJ2-3; 13 nucleotides line up with TRBD2. Unmatched junction bases numbered 4, after V lost 6 bases and J lost 4 bases. The germline gives CDR1 SGHTA, CDR2 FQGTGA. This CDR3 spans 15 amino acids. The CDR3 loop is CASSQTSGGSDTQYF. Partial CDR3 DNA: TGTGCCAGCAGTCAGACTAGCGGGGGGTCAGATACG.

Turning to this clone: The read ends 3 residues early relative to the CDR3; the germline J gene fills the gap. The gene calls are TRBV19 and TRBJ1-6; a possible D gene is TRBD1 (5 bases). Per germline, CDR1 LNHDA and CDR2 SQIVND (reference sequence). V was clipped by 6 bases and J by 5 bases, with 8 bases between them. CDR3 length equals 13 residues. CDR3: CASRTEDNSPLHF. Incomplete CDR3 DNA: TGTGCCAGTAGGACAGAAGATAATTCACCC.

With regard to this clone: Coverage ceases 3 residues before the CDR3 finishes, and the germline J gene fills in the end. This sequence joins TRBV5-6 and TRBJ2-2; no clear D gene. Germline V gene data show CDR1 as SGHDT and CDR2 as YYEEEE. There are 13 residues in the CDR3. V was trimmed by 2 bases and J by 1 base, leaving 3 bases between them. The DNA read from the CDR3 is TGTGCCAGCAGCTTCCAGAACACCGGGGAG. It codes for CASSFQNTGE. The CDR3 in full is CASSFQNTGELFF. Using reference TRBV5-6 and TRBJ2-2 for the parts outside the CDR3, the full variable domain is DAGVTQSPTHLIKTRGQQVTLRCSPKSGHDTVSWYQQALGQGPQFIFQYYEEEERQRGNFPDRFSGHQFPNYSSELNVNALLLGDSALYLCASSFQNTGELFFGEGSRLTVL.

As to this clone: The read falls 3 residues short of the CDR3 end, and the missing part is taken from the germline J gene. The chain links TRBV7-3 to TRBJ1-1, with TRBD1 matching 9 bases. This CDR3 spans 14 amino acids. The germline gives CDR1 SGHTA, CDR2 FQGTGA. V lost 5 bases to trimming and J lost 1 base; unmatched junction nucleotides: 2. The sequenced CDR3 bases are TGTGCCAGCAGCCTGGGACAGGGGAACACTGAA. Translating gives CASSLGQGNTE. The complete CDR3 protein is CASSLGQGNTEAFF.

In the case of this clone: Sequencing ends 3 residues short of the CDR3 end; the germline J gene provides the rest. This sequence joins TRBV5-1 and TRBJ2-5, with 10 nucleotides matching TRBD1. After removal of 5 bases from V and 3 bases from J, the junction contained 7 bases not matched to a gene. The CDR3 contains 15 residues. From germline, CDR1 is SGHRS and CDR2 YFSETQ. The CDR3 sequence: CASSTPGQGKETQYF. The covered CDR3 bases are TGCGCCAGCAGTACTCCGGGACAGGGGAAAGAGACC.

A word on this clone: Compared with germline, one end of the junction differs, possibly owing to a read error. The sequenced fragment ends 3 residues before the CDR3 boundary, so the rest is inferred from the germline J gene. This sequence joins TRBV20-1 and TRBJ1-1; D not certain. Germline loops: CDR1 DFQATT, CDR2 SNEGSKA (reference sequence). This CDR3 is built from 11 residues. CDR3 region: CSPRGGTEAFF. The DNA read from the CDR3 is TGCAGTCCTAGAGGAGGGACTGAA.

About this clone: With the read ending 3 residues before the CDR3 end, the germline J gene is used to fill in that end. The rearrangement uses TRBV7-2 and TRBJ2-7; 10 bases are shared with TRBD2. Germline V gene sequence: CDR1 SGHTA, CDR2 FQGNSA. The J segment lost 6 bases and the V segment lost 5 bases, leaving 7 bases of the junction unmatched. CDR3 size: 14 residues. The part of the CDR3 DNA that was read is TGTGCCAGCAGCATAGGGGCTAGCGGGAGCGAG. Translated: CASSIGASGSE. The whole CDR3 protein reads CASSIGASGSEQYF.

Concerning this clone: The CDR3 is cut off 3 residues early in the read; its end comes from the germline J gene. The V and J genes are TRBV7-3 and TRBJ2-1; no definite D call. Per the germline V gene, CDR1 is SGHTA and CDR2 is FQGTGA. CDR3 length equals 12 residues. Between the trimmed V and J ends, which lost 0 bases and 7 bases, there was a span of 4 bases. This CDR3 reads CASSLTGNEQFF. The covered CDR3 bases are TGTGCCAGCAGCTTAACAGGGAATGAG.

Of note for this clone: The read ends 3 residues before the CDR3 terminus; that terminus is restored from the germline J gene. Other DNA sequences within the sample encode an identical CDR3. The chain uses TRBV5-1 and TRBJ2-5, with a possible D match to TRBD1 (5 bases). CDR3 size: 13 residues. Germline V gene data show CDR1 as SGHRS and CDR2 as YFSETQ. Between the trimmed V and J ends, which lost 4 bases and 5 bases, there was a span of 12 bases. CDR3 bases read: TGCGCCAGCAGCGAACCCCCAGGGGAGACC. This codes for CASSEPPGET. The whole CDR3 protein reads CASSEPPGETQYF.

CDR3 DNA (partial): TGCGCCAGCAGTGAGTCTCCCAGGGCCTCCTACAATGAG. Translating gives CASSESPRASYNE. The entire CDR3 protein is CASSESPRASYNEQFF. The genes are TRBV10-1 and TRBJ2-1; TRBD1 might be the D (5 bases). Sequencing ends 3 residues short of the CDR3 end; the germline J gene provides the rest. The CDR3 runs 16 residues. Deletions cut 0 bases from V and 0 bases from J, with 9 bases between. CDR1 is WNHNN and CDR2 is SYGVQD in the germline V gene (reference sequence).

Points on this clone: Sequencing ends 3 residues short of the CDR3 end; the germline J gene provides the rest. The chain links TRBV6-1 to TRBJ2-1, with TRBD1 identical over 8 bases. The CDR3 covers 16 residues. Germline CDR1 MNHNS, CDR2 SASEGT. Germline trimming cut 3 bases from V and 3 bases from J; bases unmatched to any gene: 7. Partial CDR3 DNA: TGTGCCAGCAGTGATTCTGGGGGACAGGACTACAATGAG. It specifies CASSDSGGQDYNE. The CDR3 reads in full as CASSDSGGQDYNEQFF.

Points on this clone: Read data end 3 residues before the CDR3 end; the end is taken from the germline J gene. The V and J genes are TRBV5-4 and TRBJ2-2, with D maybe TRBD2 (7 bases). The CDR3 covers 16 residues. Looked up from germline, CDR1 is SGHNT and CDR2 is YYREEE (reference sequence). The ends were cut back, 3 bases at V and 7 bases at J, with 19 bases in the middle. This CDR3 is CASSSRPGGRDGELFF. The CDR3 bases that were read are TGTGCCAGCAGCTCGAGACCGGGGGGCCGGGACGGGGAG.

Concerning this clone: The read stops 3 residues short of the end of the CDR3; the missing end is completed from the germline J gene. The genes are TRBV19 and TRBJ2-4; TRBD2 is a possible D gene (6 bases). The CDR3 has 16 amino acids. CDR1 LNHDA and CDR2 SQIVND come from the germline V gene (reference sequence). The CDR3 spells CASSKLTRSSDYGQYF. The CDR3 DNA, read in part, is TGTGCCAGTAGTAAACTGACTAGGTCCTCCGACTATGGT. Drawing the rest from reference TRBV19 and TRBJ2-4, the complete variable domain is DGGITQSPKYLFRKEGQNVTLSCEQNLNHDAMYWYRQDPGQGLRLIYYSQIVNDFQKGDIAEGYSVSREKKESFPLTVTSAQKNPTAFYLCASSKLTRSSDYGQYFGAGTRLSVL.

This clone is deemed medium-sized (0.01 to 0.1%) by its frequency. Sequencing ends 3 residues short of the CDR3 end; the germline J gene provides the rest. The V and J genes are TRBV7-9 and TRBJ2-4; D is uncertain. The V end lost 0 bases, the J end lost 5 bases, and 11 bases lay between the germline ends. This CDR3 contains 15 residues. Germline assignment: CDR1 SEHNR and CDR2 FQNEAQ (reference sequence). The CDR3 DNA, read in part, is TGTGCCAGCAGCTTAGCGGAAGACTGGGAAAACATT. This gives the protein CASSLAEDWENI. The entire CDR3 protein reads CASSLAEDWENIQYF.

Remarks on this clone: The read comes to an end 3 residues before the CDR3 does, leaving the germline J gene to fill in the end. The chain combines TRBV11-2 with TRBJ2-7, with TRBD2 as a possible D gene (5 bases). V was cut by 7 bases and J by 5 bases, with 18 bases left in between. CDR3 length: 14 amino acids. Germline values: CDR1 SGHAT, CDR2 FQNNGV. This chain's CDR3 is CASTLDTVGDEQYF. CDR3 DNA (partial): TGTGCCAGCACCCTAGACACGGTCGGGGACGAG.

On this clone: The CDR3 end lies 3 residues beyond the end of the read and is filled in from the germline J gene. V is TRBV4-2 and J is TRBJ1-4; TRBD1 agrees at 7 bases. Germline V CDR1 and CDR2: LGHNA, YNFKEQ. CDR3 size: 17 residues. CDR3 amino acids: CASSQSYRGSRGSPLFF. The DNA read from the CDR3 is TGTGCCAGCAGCCAATCTTACAGGGGTAGTAGGGGTTCACCA.

To note about this clone: The sequence runs out 3 residues before the end of the CDR3; the remainder is reconstructed from the germline J gene. The chain couples TRBV20-1 to TRBJ1-1; 7 positions agree with TRBD1. The CDR3 has 15 amino acids. Per the germline V gene, CDR1 is DFQATT and CDR2 is SNEGSKA (reference sequence). J gave up 1 base and V 7 bases, and 12 bases lay outside the gene matches. Here the CDR3 reads CSGPDRERANTEAFF. The sequenced CDR3 bases are TGCAGTGGTCCCGACAGGGAGAGGGCGAACACTGAA.

With regard to this clone: Read coverage stops 3 residues before the CDR3 terminus; the germline J gene supplies the remainder. The chain has TRBV6-1 and TRBJ2-3; 14 bases line up with TRBD2. From germline, CDR1 is MNHNS and CDR2 SASEGT. This CDR3 region has 16 residues. With 3 bases clipped from V and 3 bases from J, the junction kept 2 bases outside the gene matches. CDR3 DNA, as far as it was read: TGTGCCAGCAGTGAGGGACTAGCGGGGGCGACAGATACG. Encoded protein: CASSEGLAGATDT. The entire CDR3 is CASSEGLAGATDTQYF.

Concerning this clone: The read stops 3 residues short of the end of the CDR3; the missing end is completed from the germline J gene. This rearrangement joins TRBV7-2 to TRBJ1-1; a weak D match, TRBD1 (6 bases). The V gene's germline CDR1 is SGHTA and CDR2 FQGNSA. This CDR3 has 15 residues. Here the CDR3 reads CASTAPTGPQETAFF. The part of the CDR3 DNA that was read is TGTGCCAGCACCGCCCCGACAGGTCCTCAAGAGACA.

In regard to this clone: The missing CDR3 end, 3 residues past where the read stops, is filled in from the germline J gene. The chain carries TRBV7-9 and TRBJ2-2; a possible D gene is TRBD1 (6 bases). The CDR3 extends over 15 amino acids. In germline, CDR1 is SEHNR, CDR2 FQNEAQ (reference sequence). V lost 5 bases and J lost 3, with 13 bases in between. CDR3 DNA (partial): TGTGCCAGCAGCCCCCCAGGGGAACACACCGGGGAG. Protein: CASSPPGEHTGE. The entire CDR3 sequence reads CASSPPGEHTGELFF.

A word on this clone: The read comes to an end 3 residues before the CDR3 does, leaving the germline J gene to fill in the end. The gene calls are TRBV20-1 and TRBJ2-1; maybe TRBD2 (7 bases). The CDR3 spans 14 residues. Per the germline V gene, CDR1 is DFQATT and CDR2 is SNEGSKA (reference sequence). V was clipped by 6 bases and J by 5 bases, with 17 bases between them. CDR3 DNA (partial): TGCAGTGCACCCTGGGGGGGGCCCAACAATGAG. Translated: CSAPWGGPNNE. The full CDR3 reads CSAPWGGPNNEQFF.

As concerns this clone: The junction departs from germline at one end; a sequencing error may be responsible. The CDR3 goes on 3 residues after the read ends, and that part is filled in from the germline J gene. The chain is built from TRBV7-7 and TRBJ2-7; D gene uncertain. Germline CDR1 reads SSHAT; CDR2 reads FNYEAQ (reference sequence). The CDR3 consists of 14 residues. The sequenced part of the CDR3 DNA is TGTGCTAGCAGCCCACAAGGTGGCTCCTACGAG. Translation gives CASSPQGGSYE. The complete CDR3 protein is CASSPQGGSYEQYF.